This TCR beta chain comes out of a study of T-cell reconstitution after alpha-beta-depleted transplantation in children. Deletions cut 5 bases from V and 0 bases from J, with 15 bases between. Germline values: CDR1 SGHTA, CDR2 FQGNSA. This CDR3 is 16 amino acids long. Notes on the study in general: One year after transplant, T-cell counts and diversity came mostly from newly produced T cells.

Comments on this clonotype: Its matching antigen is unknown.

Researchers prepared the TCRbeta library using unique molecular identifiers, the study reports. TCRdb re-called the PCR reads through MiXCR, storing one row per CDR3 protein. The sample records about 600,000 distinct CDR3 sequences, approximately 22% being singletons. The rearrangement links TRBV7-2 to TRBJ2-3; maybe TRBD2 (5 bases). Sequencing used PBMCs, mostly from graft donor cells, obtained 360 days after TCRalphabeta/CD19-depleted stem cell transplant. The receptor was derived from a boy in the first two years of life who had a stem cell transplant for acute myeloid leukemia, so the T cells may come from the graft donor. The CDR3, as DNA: TGTGCCAGCAGCCCTTACGACTGGACTAGCACAGATACGCAGTATTTT. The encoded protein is CASSPYDWTSTDTQYF.